The subject of this entry is one TCR beta chain. What antigen it recognizes has not been identified. No clone much larger than this one lies a single base away; base qualities are absent. This entry comes from a study of blood T cells in healthy people across ages (dated by TCRdb to 2013 to 2016). Regarding the study in general: In model experiments, roughly one uniquely barcoded TCR beta cDNA molecule per two T cells was captured by template switching. The donors were divided into four age groups: young (average roughly 15 years), middle-aged (roughly 40), aged (under 70) and long-lived (roughly 86). Two additional independent replicas of 1 million unique cDNA reads from the same blood draw were analyzed for two donors (one aged 18 to 29 and one aged 80 or older). To track age-related changes in TCR beta repertoire diversity, the study relied on deep sequencing normalized with unique cDNA molecular identifiers. What the research found in general, with its limitations: Estimates of total diversity based on one million sequenced T cells were considered lower bounds and underestimates. Observed TCR beta diversity per million T cells fell roughly linearly with age, and a significant reduction was already apparent by age roughly 40. Donor CMV infection status was unknown, potentially confounding age-related changes in expanded clonotypes. Compared with the aged group, the long-lived group had more naive CD4+ T cells, fewer expanded clones and increased TCR diversity, suggesting age selection. The percentage of naive T cells measured by flow cytometry correlated strongly with observed TCR beta diversity. Conclusive comparison of naive and antigen-experienced compartments was prevented by the profiling of bulk unsorted PBMCs.

The library was obtained by 5' RACE. Sequencing instrument: Illumina HiSeq 2500. A second about 7 to 12 cycle PCR used a sample-barcoded 5' primer and a J-beta primer mix. A unique molecular identifier was introduced onto each TCR beta cDNA molecule by a template-switch 5' adaptor carrying 12 random nucleotides. At least 2.5 million CDR3-containing paired-end reads were obtained from each sample. All of the RNA was converted into first-strand cDNA using the Mint cDNA synthesis kit, with a TRBC-specific oligonucleotide serving as the primer. Following uracil-DNA glycosylase treatment, a first 18-cycle PCR with universal primers M1SS and BC2_uni_R was performed on all cDNA. Processing in the source paper ran as follows. Normalization of each sample was performed by random selection of 1 million high-quality reads, each carrying a distinct molecular identifier. Instead of being binned into consensus sequences, reads that shared molecular identifiers were thrown out. CDR3 identification, clonotype clustering and error correction used MiTCR with a Q25 quality threshold and the strictest error-elimination algorithm. A nonparametric unseen species model with Euler transformation was used to estimate lower-bound total TCR beta diversity. The public reads were reprocessed in TCRdb via fastp at Q25 and MiXCR, keeping in-frame beta chains. CDR3 protein duplicates are merged, each entry listing the most common genes and DNA. The V and J calls were not made by the authors but by TCRdb's processing. The sample data list over 750,000 distinct CDR3 sequences, and roughly 25% of these were observed just once. The ten largest clones represent under 10% of the sample.

The CDR3 numbers 12 residues from cysteine through phenylalanine. The retained sequence is limited to the CDR3, 36 bases, with the frame set at the first base. At the junction V is shortened by 1 base and J by 7 bases, with 7 bases in between. According to the germline V gene, CDR1 reads SQVTM and CDR2 reads ANQGSEA. The approximately 40 donors, aged about 6 to 100 years, were systemically healthy Caucasian individuals from Russia. Each donor gave roughly 9 milliliters of peripheral blood, drawn into EDTA-treated Vacutainer tubes. Ficoll-Paque density-gradient centrifugation was used to isolate PBMCs, with at least 6.5 million obtained per sample. Trizol reagent was used to extract total RNA from PBMCs, with at least 5 micrograms per sample. Naive CD45RAhigh/CD27high T cell percentages were measured by flow cytometry on a PBMC aliquot from every donor. The data also belong to a second study, concerning T cells of mothers and their children. The second study reports: Donors were nine systemically healthy Caucasian individuals: three mothers and their six children. cDNA synthesis consumed the entire amount of extracted RNA, loaded at around 1.5 ug RNA in each 15 ul reaction. In the second PCR, the M1S primer added sample barcodes and 2-4 random nucleotides. More than 8 million TCR beta CDR3 reads were obtained from each mother, and about 3 million reads were obtained from each child. Thymic selection similarly shapes TCR recombination output in related and unrelated pairs, with minor effect from inherited differences. Related mother-child pairs always showed normalized repertoire overlap that was slightly higher than in unrelated mother-child pairs, though the difference was never significant. With a sensitivity of approximately 93 clones per million clonotypes, no persistent microchimeric T cell clones were detected. In the study, deep NGS was used to compare the TCR beta repertoires of mothers and children, and features distinguishing related mother-child pairs from unrelated individuals were sought. The mean age was roughly 44 +/- 4 years for the mothers and approximately 11 +/- 4 years for the children. After adapter ligation with NEBNext reagents, the libraries were sequenced on Illumina HiSeq 2000 with 100+100 nt paired-end reads. To prevent cross-contamination, the mother and child libraries were prepared one month apart and sequenced in separate runs. For each donor, somewhere between about 450,000 and 2,200,000 distinct TCR beta clonotypes were identified. Naive TCR beta clonotypes were estimated from low-frequency clonotypes matched to each donor's FACS-determined naive share, without sorting.

Recombination joined TRBV29-1 with TRBJ2-2; TRBD2 could be the D gene, as 6 bases match. The sequenced sample was blood. The source of this sequence is a boy aged 5 to 17 in good health. The bases read TGCAGCGTTGAAGGGGAGGACGGGGAGCTGTTTTTT. It specifies CSVEGEDGELFF.